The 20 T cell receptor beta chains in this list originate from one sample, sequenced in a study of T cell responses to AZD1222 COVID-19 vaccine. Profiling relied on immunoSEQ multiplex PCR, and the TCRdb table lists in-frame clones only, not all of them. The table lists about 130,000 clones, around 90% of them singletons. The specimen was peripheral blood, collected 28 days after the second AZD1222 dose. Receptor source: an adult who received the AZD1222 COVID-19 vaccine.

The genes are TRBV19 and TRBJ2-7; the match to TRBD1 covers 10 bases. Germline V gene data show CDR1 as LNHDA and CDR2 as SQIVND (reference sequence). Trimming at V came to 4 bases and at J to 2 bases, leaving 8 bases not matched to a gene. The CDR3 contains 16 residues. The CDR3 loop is CASSRFGGTGAYEQYF. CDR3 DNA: TGTGCCAGTAGTAGATTCGGGGGGACAGGGGCCTACGAGCAGTACTTC.

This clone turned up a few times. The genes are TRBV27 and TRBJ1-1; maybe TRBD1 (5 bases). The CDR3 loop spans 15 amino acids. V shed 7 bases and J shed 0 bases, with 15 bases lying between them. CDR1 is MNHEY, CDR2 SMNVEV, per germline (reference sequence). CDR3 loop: CASIRWGSVNTEAFF. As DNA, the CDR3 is TGTGCCAGCATCCGCTGGGGGAGCGTGAACACTGAAGCTTTCTTT.

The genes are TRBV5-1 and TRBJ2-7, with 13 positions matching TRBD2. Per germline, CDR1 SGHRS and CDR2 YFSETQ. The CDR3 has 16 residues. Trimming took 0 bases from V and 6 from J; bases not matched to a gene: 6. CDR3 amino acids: CASSLVPTSGRGEQYF. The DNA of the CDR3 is TGCGCCAGCAGCTTGGTCCCAACTAGCGGGAGGGGCGAGCAGTACTTC.

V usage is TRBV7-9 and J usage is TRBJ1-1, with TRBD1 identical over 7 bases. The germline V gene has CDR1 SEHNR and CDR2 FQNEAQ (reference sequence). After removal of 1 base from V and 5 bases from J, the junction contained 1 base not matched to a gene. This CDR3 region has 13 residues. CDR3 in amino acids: CASSLVQGTEAFF. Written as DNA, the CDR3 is TGTGCCAGCAGCTTAGTACAGGGGACTGAAGCTTTCTTT.

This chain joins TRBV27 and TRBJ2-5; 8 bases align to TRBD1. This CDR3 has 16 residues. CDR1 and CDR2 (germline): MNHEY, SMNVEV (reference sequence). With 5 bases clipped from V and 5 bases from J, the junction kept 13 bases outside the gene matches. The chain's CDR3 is CASSVKQGGRTETQYF. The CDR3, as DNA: TGTGCCAGCAGTGTCAAACAGGGGGGACGAACGGAGACCCAGTACTTC.

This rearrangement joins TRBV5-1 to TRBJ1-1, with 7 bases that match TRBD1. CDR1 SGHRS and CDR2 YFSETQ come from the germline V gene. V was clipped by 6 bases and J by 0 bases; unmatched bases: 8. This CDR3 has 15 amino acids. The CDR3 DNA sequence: TGCGCCAGCACGGAGACAGGGTGGGTGAACACTGAAGCTTTCTTT. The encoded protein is CASTETGWVNTEAFF.

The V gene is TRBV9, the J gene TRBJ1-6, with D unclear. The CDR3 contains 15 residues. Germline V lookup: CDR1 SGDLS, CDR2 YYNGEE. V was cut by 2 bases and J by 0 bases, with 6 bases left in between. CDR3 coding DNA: TGTGCCAGCAGCGTGGGGAGCTCCTATAATTCACCCCTCCACTTT. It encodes CASSVGSSYNSPLHF.

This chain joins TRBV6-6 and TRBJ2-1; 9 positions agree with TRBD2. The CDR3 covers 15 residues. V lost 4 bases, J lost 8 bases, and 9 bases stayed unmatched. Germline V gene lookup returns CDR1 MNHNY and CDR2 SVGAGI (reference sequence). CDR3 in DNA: TGTGCCAGCAGTTTTAGCGGGAGTTTCAGGCATGAGCAGTTCTTC. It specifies CASSFSGSFRHEQFF.

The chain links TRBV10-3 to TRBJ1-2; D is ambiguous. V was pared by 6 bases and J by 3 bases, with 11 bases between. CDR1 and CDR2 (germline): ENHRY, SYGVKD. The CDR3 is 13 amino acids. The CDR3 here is CAISPNTDYGYTF. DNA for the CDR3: TGTGCCATCAGCCCGAACACGGACTATGGCTACACCTTC.

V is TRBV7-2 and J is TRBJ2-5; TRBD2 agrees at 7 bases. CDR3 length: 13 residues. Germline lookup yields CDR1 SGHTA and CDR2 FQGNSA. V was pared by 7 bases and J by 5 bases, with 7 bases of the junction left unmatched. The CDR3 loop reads CASTAGAVETQYF. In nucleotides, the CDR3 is TGTGCCAGCACCGCGGGAGCTGTGGAGACCCAGTACTTC.

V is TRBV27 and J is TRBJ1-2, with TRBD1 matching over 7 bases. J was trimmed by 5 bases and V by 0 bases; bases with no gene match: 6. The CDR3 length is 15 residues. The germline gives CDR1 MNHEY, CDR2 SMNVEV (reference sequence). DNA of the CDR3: TGTGCCAGCAGTTTATCACAGGGGAGAGGATATGGCTACACCTTC. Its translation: CASSLSQGRGYGYTF.

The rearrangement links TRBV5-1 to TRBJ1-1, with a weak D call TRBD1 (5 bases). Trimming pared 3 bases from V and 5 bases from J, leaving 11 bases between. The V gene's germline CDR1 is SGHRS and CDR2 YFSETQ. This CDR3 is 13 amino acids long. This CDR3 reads CASSWGSGTEAFF. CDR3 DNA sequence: TGCGCCAGCAGCTGGGGGTCGGGGACTGAAGCTTTCTTT.

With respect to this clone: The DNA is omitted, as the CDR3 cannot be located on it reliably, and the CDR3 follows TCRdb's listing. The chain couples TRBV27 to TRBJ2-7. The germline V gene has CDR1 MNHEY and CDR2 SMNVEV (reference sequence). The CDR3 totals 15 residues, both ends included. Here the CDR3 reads CASSLLSGPTYEQYF.

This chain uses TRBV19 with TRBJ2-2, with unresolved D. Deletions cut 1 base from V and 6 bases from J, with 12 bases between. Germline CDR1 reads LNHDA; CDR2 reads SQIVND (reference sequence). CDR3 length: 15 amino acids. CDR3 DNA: TGTGCCAGTAGTATAGTCTTTGAGTCTCCCGGGGAGCTGTTTTTT. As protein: CASSIVFESPGELFF. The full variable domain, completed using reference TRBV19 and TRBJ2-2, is DGGITQSPKYLFRKEGQNVTLSCEQNLNHDAMYWYRQDPGQGLRLIYYSQIVNDFQKGDIAEGYSVSREKKESFPLTVTSAQKNPTAFYLCASSIVFESPGELFFGEGSRLTVL.

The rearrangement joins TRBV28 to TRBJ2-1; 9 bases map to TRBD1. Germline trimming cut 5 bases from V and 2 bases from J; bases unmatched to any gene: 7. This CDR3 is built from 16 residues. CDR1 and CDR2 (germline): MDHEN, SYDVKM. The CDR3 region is CASSAPTGGAYNEQFF. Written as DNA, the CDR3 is TGTGCCAGCAGTGCCCCGACAGGGGGAGCCTACAATGAGCAGTTCTTC.

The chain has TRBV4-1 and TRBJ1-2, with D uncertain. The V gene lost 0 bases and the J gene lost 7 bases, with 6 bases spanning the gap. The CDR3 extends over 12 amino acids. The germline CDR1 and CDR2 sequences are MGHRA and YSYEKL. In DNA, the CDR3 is TGCGCCAGCAGCCAAGAGGGCAGTGGCTACACCTTC. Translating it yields CASSQEGSGYTF.

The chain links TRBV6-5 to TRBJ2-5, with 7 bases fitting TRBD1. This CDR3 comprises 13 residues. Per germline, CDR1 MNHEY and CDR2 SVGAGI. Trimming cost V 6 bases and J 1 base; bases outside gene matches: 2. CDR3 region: CASSRDSQETQYF. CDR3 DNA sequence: TGTGCCAGCAGCCGGGACAGCCAAGAGACCCAGTACTTC.

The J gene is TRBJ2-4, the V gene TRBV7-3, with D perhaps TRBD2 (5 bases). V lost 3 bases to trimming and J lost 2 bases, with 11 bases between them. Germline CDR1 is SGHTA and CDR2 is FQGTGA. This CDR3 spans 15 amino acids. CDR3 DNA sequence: TGTGCCAGCAGCTTCTCGGGGTTGTCCAAAAACATTCAGTACTTC. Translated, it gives CASSFSGLSKNIQYF.

CDR3 in amino acids: CASSLDRGRNEQYF. The DNA for the CDR3 is TGTGCCAGCAGCTTGGACAGGGGGCGCAACGAGCAGTACTTC. The chain has TRBV28 and TRBJ2-7; 11 positions match TRBD1. The V gene end was trimmed by 6 bases and the J gene end by 5 bases; junction bases not matched to a gene: 6. This CDR3 is built from 14 residues. CDR1 is MDHEN, CDR2 SYDVKM, per germline.

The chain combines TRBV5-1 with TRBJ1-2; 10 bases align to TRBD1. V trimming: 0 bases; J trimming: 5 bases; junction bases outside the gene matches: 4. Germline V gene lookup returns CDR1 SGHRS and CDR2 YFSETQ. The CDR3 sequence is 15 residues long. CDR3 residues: CASSLEPGQGYGYTF. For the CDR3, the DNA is TGCGCCAGCAGCTTGGAGCCGGGACAGGGGTATGGCTACACCTTC.